Below, 9 T cell receptor beta chains from the same sample are listed, as sequenced in a study of CD8 T cells in ankylosing spondylitis. TCRdb ran MiXCR on the 5' RACE reads and lists one entry per CDR3 protein. The data show about 160,000 distinct CDR3 sequences, approximately 10% seen once. The sample consisted of blood, either unsorted or a sorted T cell fraction (not recorded which). The receptor source for this set is a female donor with ankylosing spondylitis or in good health (not recorded which).

In its sample, this clonotype was seen a few times. The chain employs TRBV7-2 and TRBJ2-5; no reliable D call. Trimming took off 3 bases at V and 3 bases at J, with 8 bases between the two ends. Per germline, CDR1 SGHTA and CDR2 FQGNSA. This CDR3 spans 13 amino acids. The CDR3 loop is CASSFDHKETQYF. For the CDR3, the DNA is TGTGCCAGCAGCTTTGACCACAAAGAGACCCAGTACTTC.

The chain couples TRBV4-3 to TRBJ2-1; perhaps TRBD1 as D (5 bases). Germline values: CDR1 LGHNA, CDR2 YSLEER. With 8 bases removed from V and 0 bases from J, the gap between germline ends came to 14 bases. The CDR3 loop spans 15 amino acids. CDR3 sequence (DNA): TGCGCCAGCGCTAAGGGGCCCAGCTCCTACAATGAGCAGTTCTTC. Translation gives CASAKGPSSYNEQFF.

This clonotype was detected only a few times. The CDR3 bases are TGTGCCAGCAGTCTTTCTGGGGGGATTAACTATGGCTACACCTTC. Translating gives CASSLSGGINYGYTF. The V gene is TRBV27, the J gene TRBJ1-2, with D tentatively TRBD1 (5 bases). Per the germline V gene, CDR1 is MNHEY and CDR2 is SMNVEV (reference sequence). CDR3 length: 15 residues. V shed 5 bases and J shed 1 base, with 14 bases lying between them.

V usage is TRBV9 and J usage is TRBJ2-6, with 8 bases matching TRBD1. Germline loops: CDR1 SGDLS, CDR2 YYNGEE. CDR3 length: 19 residues. The junction had 9 bases not matched to a gene; V was cut back by 0 bases and J by 1 base. The CDR3 is CASSVGGTGLSSGANVLTF. CDR3 coding DNA: TGTGCCAGCAGCGTAGGGGGGACAGGATTGTCTTCTGGGGCCAACGTCCTGACTTTC.

This clonotype came up a few times. V is TRBV11-2 and J is TRBJ2-2; TRBD2 might be the D (6 bases). Germline V CDR1 and CDR2: SGHAT, FQNNGV. This CDR3 contains 13 residues. V gave up 3 bases and J gave up 6 bases, with 8 bases separating them. The CDR3 region has the DNA TGTGCCAGCAGCTTGGGACTCTCCGGGGAGCTGTTTTTT. Amino acids: CASSLGLSGELFF. The complete variable domain, with remaining parts taken from reference TRBV11-2 and TRBJ2-2, reads EAGVAQSPRYKIIEKRQSVAFWCNPISGHATLYWYQQILGQGPKLLIQFQNNGVVDDSQLPKDRFSAERLKGVDSTLKIQPAKLEDSAVYLCASSLGLSGELFFGEGSRLTVL.

The V call is TRBV7-9, the J call TRBJ2-2; D is ambiguous. This CDR3 region has 14 residues. V was pared by 10 bases and J by 2 bases, with 14 bases between. Germline V gives CDR1 SEHNR, CDR2 FQNEAQ (reference sequence). DNA for the CDR3: TGTGCCACCCAACCCACAGAAAACACCGGGGAGCTGTTTTTT. The encoded protein is CATQPTENTGELFF. The full variable domain, in which reference TRBV7-9 and TRBJ2-2 provide the parts outside the CDR3, is DTGVSQNPRHKITKRGQNVTFRCDPISEHNRLYWYRQTLGQGPEFLTYFQNEAQLEKSRLLSDRFSAERPKGSFSTLEIQRTEQGDSAMYLCATQPTENTGELFFGEGSRLTVL.

The chain couples TRBV6-2 or TRBV6-3 to TRBJ2-1; no clear D gene. Germline CDR1 reads MNHEY; CDR2 reads SVGEGT. V dropped 1 base and J dropped 12 bases, with 13 bases sitting between them. The CDR3 sequence is 13 residues long. The CDR3 nucleotides read TGTGCCAGCAGTTACTTTGTAACAATAGGGCAGTTCTTC. It encodes CASSYFVTIGQFF.

The sample holds a few counts of this clonotype. The J gene is TRBJ2-3, the V gene TRBV7-2; D is possibly TRBD2 (5 bases). The CDR3 runs to 14 residues. The germline V and J ends were trimmed by 3 bases and 4 bases, with 11 bases remaining between them. Germline lookup yields CDR1 SGHTA and CDR2 FQGNSA. The CDR3 nucleotides are TGTGCCAGCAGCTTTTTAGGGAGATCAGATACGCAGTATTTT. It encodes CASSFLGRSDTQYF. Combining the CDR3 with reference TRBV7-2 and TRBJ2-3 gives the whole variable domain GAGVSQSPSNKVTEKGKDVELRCDPISGHTALYWYRQSLGQGLEFLIYFQGNSAPDKSGLPSDRFSAERTGGSVSTLTIQRTQQEDSAVYLCASSFLGRSDTQYFGPGTRLTVL.

This clonotype was seen ten or more times. This chain uses TRBV28 with TRBJ2-1, with a tentative D call TRBD1 (7 bases). The CDR3 contains 15 residues. The V gene lost 5 bases and the J gene lost 3 bases, with 14 bases spanning the gap. The germline CDR1 and CDR2 sequences are MDHEN and SYDVKM. The CDR3 bases are TGTGCCAGCAGTCCCACAGGGGAGGTCTACAATGAGCAGTTCTTC. Protein product: CASSPTGEVYNEQFF.